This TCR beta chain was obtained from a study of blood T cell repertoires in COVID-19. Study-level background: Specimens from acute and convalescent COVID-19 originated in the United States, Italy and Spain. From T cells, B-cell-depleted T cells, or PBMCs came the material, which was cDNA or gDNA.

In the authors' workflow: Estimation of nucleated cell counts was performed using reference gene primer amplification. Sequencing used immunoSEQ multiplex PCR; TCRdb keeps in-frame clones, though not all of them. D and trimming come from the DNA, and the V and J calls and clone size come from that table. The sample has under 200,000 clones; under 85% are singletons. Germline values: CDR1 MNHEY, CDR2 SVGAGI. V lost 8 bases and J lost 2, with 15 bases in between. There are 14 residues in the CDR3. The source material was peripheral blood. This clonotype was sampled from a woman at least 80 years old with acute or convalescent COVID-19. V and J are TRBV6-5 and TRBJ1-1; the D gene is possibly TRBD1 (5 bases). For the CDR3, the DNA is TGTGCCAGCGATGCGAGACAGACTAACACTGAAGCTTTCTTT. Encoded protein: CASDARQTNTEAFF.